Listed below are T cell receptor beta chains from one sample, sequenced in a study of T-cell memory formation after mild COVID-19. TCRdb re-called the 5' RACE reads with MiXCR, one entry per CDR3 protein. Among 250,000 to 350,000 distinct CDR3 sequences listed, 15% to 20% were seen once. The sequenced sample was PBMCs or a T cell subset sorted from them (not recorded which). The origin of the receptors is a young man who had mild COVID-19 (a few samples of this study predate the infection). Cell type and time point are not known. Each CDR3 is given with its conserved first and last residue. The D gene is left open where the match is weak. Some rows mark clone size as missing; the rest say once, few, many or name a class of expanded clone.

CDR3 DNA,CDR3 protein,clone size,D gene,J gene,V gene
TGTGCCAGCAGATATACCGGGGGCATAAATGAAAAACTGTTTTTT,CASRYTGGINEKLFF,few,.,TRBJ1-4,TRBV6-5
TGTGCCAGCAGAGACAGGGTTGGGAATGAAAAACTGTTTTTT,CASRDRVGNEKLFF,few,TRBD1,TRBJ1-4,TRBV12-3/TRBV12-4
TGTGCCAGCAGCTTAAGTCTCTCTGGGGCCAACGTCCTGACTTTC,CASSLSLSGANVLTF,.,.,TRBJ2-6,TRBV7-9
TGTGCCAGCAGCTCCAGGGAGGGGAAGAATTCACCCCTCCACTTT,CASSSREGKNSPLHF,.,.,TRBJ1-6,TRBV6-6
TGCGCCAGCAGCCCTCCCGACAGGACTCCTCTAGACAATGAGCAGTTCTTC,CASSPPDRTPLDNEQFF,.,.,TRBJ2-1,TRBV5-1
TGTGCCAGCAGCGCGACAGGGAAATACGAGCAGTACTTC,CASSATGKYEQYF,few,TRBD1,TRBJ2-7,TRBV5-6
TGTGCCAGCAGCCGCCTTGGGCAGTTGGGGTTACAAGAGACCCAGTACTTC,CASSRLGQLGLQETQYF,few,.,TRBJ2-5,TRBV3-1
TGTGCCAGCAGCGAAACAGGGGGCCAGAACACTGAAGCTTTCTTT,CASSETGGQNTEAFF,few,TRBD1,TRBJ1-1,TRBV7-9
TGTGCCAGCAGTTACCCGCCAGGGAGGTGGCAAGAGACCCAGTACTTC,CASSYPPGRWQETQYF,.,.,TRBJ2-5,TRBV6-2/TRBV6-3
TGTGCCAGCAGTCCAGACGGGGGAGGCTACACCTTC,CASSPDGGGYTF,.,.,TRBJ1-2,TRBV12-3/TRBV12-4
TGTGCCAGCAGCCACGGGATGGCAGATACGCAGTATTTT,CASSHGMADTQYF,many,.,TRBJ2-3,TRBV7-2
TGTGCCAGCAGTCCATTCCTCCCCGGGATCGGTACTGAAGCTTTCTTT,CASSPFLPGIGTEAFF,.,.,TRBJ1-1,TRBV27
TGTGCCAGCAGTACTCCGGAGGGGGGGCCGAGCAAAAACATTCAGTACTTC,CASSTPEGGPSKNIQYF,.,.,TRBJ2-4,TRBV2
TGCAGCGTTAGACAGCAAGAGACCCAGTACTTC,CSVRQQETQYF,many,.,TRBJ2-5,TRBV29-1
TGTGCCAGCAGCTTAGCGGGCGGGGGGGTCCCGACAGATACGCAGTATTTT,CASSLAGGGVPTDTQYF,few,TRBD2,TRBJ2-3,TRBV7-2
TGTGCCAGCCAAGGACAGGCAAATCAGCCCCAGCATTTT,CASQGQANQPQHF,few,TRBD1,TRBJ1-5,TRBV18
TGTGCCAGCAGCTTATCCCGGGGGTCCTACGAGCAGTACTTC,CASSLSRGSYEQYF,.,.,TRBJ2-7,TRBV7-9
TGTGCCAGCAGCTCGCAACAGGGGTTGGGGACTGAAGCTTTCTTT,CASSSQQGLGTEAFF,.,TRBD1,TRBJ1-1,TRBV7-2